This entry features one TCR beta chain sequence. Its antigen is not known. This sample was included in a study of shared clonotypes between healthy human individuals. Study in general: The composition of the donors was a couple of women and a few men aged 18 to 49. Points from the study as a whole: Naive subsets, compared against memory subsets, generally had larger estimated richness values.

Those who donated were healthy HIV-negative adults, with no recent acute infections or vaccinations reported. V was shortened by 7 bases and J by 6 bases, with 9 bases between the two germline ends. This CDR3 has 11 amino acids. Germline CDR1 and CDR2: SQVTM and ANQGSEA. Using immunoSEQ multiplex PCR, the repertoire was profiled, and TCRdb retains in-frame clones only, with some absent. Of around 690,000 clones listed, 90% were seen once; the top ten hold 34%. Sequenced material: memory CD8+ T cells from PBMCs. Subset here: CD45RO+ cells pooled with CCR7-negative TemRA cells. The chain has TRBV29-1 and TRBJ2-2, with D unclear. The sequence was obtained from a man younger than 35 in good health. Some clones in this sample may be carry-over from other donors' samples. The CDR3 nucleotides read TGCAGCGCCCGGCTGGCCGGGGAGCTGTTTTTT. Translated, it gives CSARLAGELFF.